This TCR beta chain originates from a study of cytomegalovirus exposure and HLA in healthy donors. The study's findings and limits: For cytomegalovirus status, the classifier reportedly gave diagnoses with high specificity and sensitivity. According to a later analysis, donors in an Asian-associated ancestry cluster reportedly had fewer N-insertions than the roughly 640-donor mean.

The PCR used 60 Vbeta and 13 Jbeta primers. Here immunoSEQ multiplex PCR was the method, and the copy in TCRdb shows in-frame clones only, minus some. This table holds roughly 120,000 clones, around three quarters found once. Healthy individuals who donated bone marrow served as the donors. About this clone itself: Antigen unknown.

The germline V and J ends were trimmed by 0 bases and 7 bases, with 16 bases remaining between them. The CDR3 extends over 15 amino acids. Germline-derived CDR1 and CDR2 are SGHNT and YYREEE (reference sequence). The chain carries TRBV5-4 and TRBJ1-2; D unclear. The receptor was isolated from a woman aged 60-70 years in good health and CMV-seropositive. Input material: PBMCs. The CDR3 DNA follows: TGTGCCAGCAGCTTGGCCTTGCAGCGTAAAGGTGGCTACACCTTC. Translation: CASSLALQRKGGYTF.